This TCR beta chain was captured in a study of T cells in Graves' hyperthyroidism and ophthalmopathy. General study findings and limits: Most expanded thyroid clonotypes above 0.001 also appeared in blood.

PBMCs stemmed from about 9.7 ml fresh peripheral blood. Details on this clonotype: Its antigen remains unidentified.

Germline V lookup: CDR1 ENHRY, CDR2 SYGVKD. CDR3 length equals 11 residues. V dropped 6 bases and J dropped 12 bases, with 13 bases sitting between them. Using RNA transcripts as the source, TCR beta CDR3 regions were amplified. Using the HTBI primer set, a first-round RT-PCR was run on the TCR CDR3. TCRdb reanalysed the multiplex PCR reads using MiXCR and keeps one entry per CDR3 protein. The sample has hundreds of thousands of distinct CDR3 sequences, 15% to 20% seen once. The genes are TRBV10-3 and TRBJ2-3; D tentatively fits TRBD1 or TRBD2 (6 bases each). The receptor was derived from a man between 35 and 55 years old with Graves' ophthalmopathy. Material: blood. This CDR3 is CAIRLEGGQYF. The CDR3 bases are TGTGCCATCAGACTTGAGGGGGGCCAGTATTTT.